The 20 T cell receptor beta chains presented below share a single source sample, sequenced in a study of T cell responses to AZD1222 COVID-19 vaccine (dated by TCRdb to the early 2020s). Libraries were constructed by the immunoSEQ multiplex PCR assay. Here the immuneACCESS table is served through TCRdb, limited to in-frame sequences with V and J called. Missing clones are a known gap in these copies; in checked studies unresolved V genes cover under half, and the rest lacks a known reason. Counted in this sample were 55,000 to 75,000 clones; more than 70% of them appeared once. Jointly, the top ten make up 7.5% to 9% of the sample. The intended sense of this specimen's time point label: baseline before first vaccination. This specimen was peripheral blood, taken on day 0 of AZD1222 vaccination. The source of these receptors is an adult in good health.

The J gene is TRBJ2-2, the V gene TRBV10-1; 14 bases fit TRBD2. Germline values: CDR1 WNHNN, CDR2 SYGVQD (reference sequence). There are 15 residues in the CDR3. After removal of 7 bases from V and 7 bases from J, the junction contained 5 bases not matched to a gene. CDR3 region: CASTTGTSGSGELFF. The CDR3 coding sequence is TGCGCCAGCACTACCGGGACTAGCGGGAGCGGGGAGCTGTTTTTT.

This rearrangement joins TRBV12-3 or TRBV12-4 to TRBJ2-7; 9 nucleotides line up with TRBD2. The CDR3 contains 13 residues. J lost 6 bases, V lost 5 bases, and 5 bases had no gene match. The CDR3 protein is CASSEGTSSEQYF. CDR3 bases: TGTGCCAGCAGTGAAGGGACTAGCTCCGAGCAGTACTTC.

The chain uses TRBV5-6 and TRBJ2-7, with D perhaps matching TRBD2 (6 bases). Trimming cost V 4 bases and J 1 base, with 12 bases left between them. Germline V lookup: CDR1 SGHDT, CDR2 YYEEEE. The CDR3 is 14 residues long. The CDR3 nucleotides are TGTGCCAGCAGCAAGGGCGGGGTATCCTACGAGCAGTACTTC. Protein: CASSKGGVSYEQYF.

The chain links TRBV24-1 to TRBJ2-1; 10 nucleotides align to TRBD2. Germline V gene sequence: CDR1 KGHDR, CDR2 SFDVKD. This CDR3 spans 16 amino acids. Germline trimming cut 3 bases from V and 7 bases from J; bases unmatched to any gene: 8. The CDR3 nucleotides read TGTGCCACCAGTGATCCCCTAGCGGGAGTTTTGAATGAGCAGTTCTTC. Its protein is CATSDPLAGVLNEQFF.

This chain links TRBV7-6 with TRBJ2-3; tentative D call: TRBD1 (6 bases). The CDR3 extends over 15 amino acids. Trimming stripped 2 bases from V and 2 bases from J, with 11 bases between. The germline gives CDR1 SGHVS, CDR2 FNYEAQ. CDR3: CASSLTQGNTDTQYF. The DNA of the CDR3 is TGTGCCAGCAGCTTAACACAGGGAAACACAGATACGCAGTATTTT.

This chain links TRBV29-1 with TRBJ2-7; 7 bases match TRBD1. Germline CDR1 is SQVTM and CDR2 is ANQGSEA. The V and J ends lost 4 bases and 2 bases, in that order; junction bases with no gene match: 2. This CDR3 has 12 amino acids. The CDR3 DNA is TGCAGCGTTGGGGACAGAACCTACGAGCAGTACTTC. Protein sequence: CSVGDRTYEQYF.

This chain uses TRBV2 with TRBJ2-7, with D hard to call. Germline CDR1 and CDR2: SNHLY and FYNNEI. Trimming left V 7 bases short and J 2 bases short, with 15 bases between. The CDR3 covers 14 residues. CDR3: CASILSSDPYEQYF. CDR3 bases: TGTGCCAGCATTTTATCGAGCGATCCCTACGAGCAGTACTTC.

The rearrangement joins TRBV20-1 to TRBJ1-4; D is unresolved. The germline V gene encodes CDR1 DFQATT and CDR2 SNEGSKA (reference sequence). V dropped 3 bases and J dropped 3 bases, with 8 bases sitting between them. The CDR3 extends over 13 amino acids. CDR3 amino acids: CSASKGPNEKLFF. DNA for the CDR3: TGCAGTGCTAGTAAAGGGCCTAATGAAAAACTGTTTTTT.

This chain connects TRBV7-9 to TRBJ1-2; 7 bases are shared with TRBD1. In germline, CDR1 is SEHNR, CDR2 FQNEAQ (reference sequence). This CDR3 comprises 16 residues. Trimming took 5 bases from V and 4 from J; bases not matched to a gene: 13. The CDR3 DNA follows: TGTGCCAGCAGCCTCGCGGGGACAGCGAGGGGCTATGGCTACACCTTC. It is translated as CASSLAGTARGYGYTF.

V is TRBV29-1 and J is TRBJ2-1; no firm D call. The germline V and J ends were trimmed by 1 base and 5 bases, with 12 bases remaining between them. Germline assignment: CDR1 SQVTM and CDR2 ANQGSEA. This CDR3 is built from 14 residues. The CDR3 DNA follows: TGCAGCGTTGAAGGCACCGTTGTGGACAATGAGCAGTTCTTC. It codes for CSVEGTVVDNEQFF.

The V and J genes are TRBV19 and TRBJ2-3; D may be TRBD2 (5 bases). The V end lost 6 bases, the J end lost 8 bases, and 18 bases lay between the germline ends. Germline CDR1 is LNHDA and CDR2 is SQIVND (reference sequence). This CDR3 has 14 amino acids. CDR3 sequence (DNA): TGTGCCAGTAGCGGGAAGGCGCCCCCAGGTACGCAGTATTTT. Translation gives CASSGKAPPGTQYF.

The rearrangement uses TRBV6-2 or TRBV6-3 and TRBJ1-5; weak D call: TRBD1 (6 bases). Germline CDR1 is MNHEY and CDR2 is SVGEGT. The CDR3 length is 18 residues. V was shortened by 2 bases and J by 0 bases, with 17 bases between the two germline ends. CDR3 in amino acids: CASSYVTGGPYSNQPQHF. CDR3 bases: TGTGCCAGCAGTTACGTGACGGGGGGCCCCTATAGCAATCAGCCCCAGCATTTT.

The chain joins TRBV27 to TRBJ2-1; TRBD2 matches at 11 bases. V lost 7 bases to trimming and J lost 4 bases; unmatched junction nucleotides: 3. Germline V lookup: CDR1 MNHEY, CDR2 SMNVEV (reference sequence). The CDR3 spans 14 residues. CDR3 loop: CASKIAGGYNEQFF. CDR3 DNA: TGTGCCAGCAAGATAGCGGGAGGGTACAATGAGCAGTTCTTC.

This sequence joins TRBV6-2 or TRBV6-3 and TRBJ1-2, with D possibly TRBD1 on 5 matching bases. V was clipped by 2 bases and J by 2 bases, with 9 bases between them. This CDR3 has 14 residues. Per germline, CDR1 MNHEY and CDR2 SVGEGT. The CDR3 DNA reads as TGTGCCAGCAGTTACGCAGGGTTGAACTATGGCTACACCTTC. It is translated as CASSYAGLNYGYTF.

The chain joins TRBV11-2 to TRBJ2-1; no firm D call. Germline V CDR1 and CDR2: SGHAT, FQNNGV. The CDR3 length is 13 residues. V lost 2 bases and J lost 8, with 10 bases in between. In DNA form, the CDR3 reads TGTGCCAGCAGCTTAAATTCTGGCTATGAGCAGTTCTTC. It codes for CASSLNSGYEQFF.

The gene calls are TRBV7-9 and TRBJ1-1; 7 bases map to TRBD1. J lost 4 bases, V lost 2 bases, and 7 bases had no gene match. Germline assignment: CDR1 SEHNR and CDR2 FQNEAQ (reference sequence). This CDR3 has 15 amino acids. CDR3 coding DNA: TGTGCCAGCAGCTTAAACGACAGGGAGGGCACTGAAGCTTTCTTT. As protein: CASSLNDREGTEAFF.

The chain links TRBV11-2 to TRBJ2-1; 9 nucleotides line up with TRBD1. This CDR3 spans 15 amino acids. V gave up 0 bases and J gave up 12 bases; unmatched junction bases: 9. The germline V gene has CDR1 SGHAT and CDR2 FQNNGV. CDR3: CASSLDRDRERWQFF. DNA for the CDR3: TGTGCCAGCAGCTTAGATCGGGACAGGGAAAGGTGGCAGTTCTTC.

The J gene is TRBJ1-1, the V gene TRBV6-5; D gene uncertain. The V and J ends lost 5 bases and 1 base respectively, with 14 bases between them. This CDR3 is 15 amino acids long. CDR1 MNHEY and CDR2 SVGAGI come from the germline V gene. The CDR3 DNA reads as TGTGCCAGCAGTATACACTCGGGAGAGAACACTGAAGCTTTCTTT. Protein product: CASSIHSGENTEAFF.

CDR3 residues: CASSLASGPRGNEQFF. Here the CDR3 DNA reads TGCGCCAGCAGCTTGGCTAGCGGCCCCAGGGGTAATGAGCAGTTCTTC. The chain links TRBV5-1 to TRBJ2-1; D perhaps matches TRBD2 (7 bases). V dropped 0 bases and J dropped 7 bases, with 17 bases sitting between them. Germline-derived CDR1 and CDR2 are SGHRS and YFSETQ. The CDR3 has 16 amino acids.

The rearrangement links TRBV30 to TRBJ2-5, with D perhaps matching TRBD1 or TRBD2 (5 bases each). V lost 6 bases, J lost 5 bases, and 13 bases lay in between. The CDR3 is 12 residues long. Germline loops: CDR1 GTSNPN, CDR2 SVGIG (reference sequence). CDR3 DNA sequence: TGTGCCTGTTCCCCTTGGGGGGAGACCCAGTACTTC. Its translation: CACSPWGETQYF.